These T cell receptor beta chains were read from a single sample in a study of regulatory T cells in long-lasting Graves disease. From the multiplex PCR reads, TCRdb called clonotypes with MiXCR, one entry per CDR3 protein. The table includes approximately 500,000 distinct CDR3 sequences, 20% to 25% detected once. The sample in question was peripheral blood mononuclear cells (PBMCs), obtained when the disease was refractory, from a patient treated with antithyroid drugs. These receptors were taken from a female donor with Graves disease. The CDR3 runs from the conserved cysteine through the conserved F or W.

J gene,V gene,CDR3 protein
TRBJ2-7,TRBV29-1,CSVKGDRGYEQYF
TRBJ2-7,TRBV12-3/TRBV12-4,CASSSRAGGYEQYF
TRBJ2-6,TRBV7-2,CASSFMGSGANVLTF
TRBJ1-3,TRBV12-3/TRBV12-4,CASSAPYFSGNTIYF
TRBJ2-3,TRBV28,CASSFLQGGDYPGSTDTQYF
TRBJ1-2,TRBV3-1,CASSQEAGHHTF
TRBJ2-7,TRBV28,CASRAQVNTHYEQYF
TRBJ2-5,TRBV7-9,CASSLEVGKETQYF
TRBJ2-7,TRBV11-2,CASSAEQFEQYF
TRBJ2-1,TRBV10-3,CAISESGGQGRINEQFF
TRBJ2-5,TRBV29-1,CSVAPTGEETQYF
TRBJ2-7,TRBV9,CASSVRSGGGYEQYF
TRBJ1-2,TRBV20-1,CSAREDRAYGYTF
TRBJ2-2,TRBV13,CASSPPPGLAGGPINTGELFF
TRBJ1-1,TRBV12-3/TRBV12-4,CASSYQGAGDTEAFF
TRBJ2-2,TRBV19,CASGRSPAAGELFF
TRBJ2-4,TRBV29-1,CSVEEVGNIQYF
TRBJ2-3,TRBV6-1,CASRARESDTQYF
TRBJ2-3,TRBV20-1,CSAAGAPTDTQYF
TRBJ2-7,TRBV28,CASSVTSGSDSYEQYF
-,TRBV7-9,CASSLATGHYEQYF
TRBJ1-5,TRBV5-1,CASSPMTGEQPQHF
TRBJ1-3,TRBV12-3/TRBV12-4,CASALGGTGSGNTIYF
TRBJ1-1,TRBV5-1,CASTYGGRTEAFF
TRBJ2-7,TRBV13,CASSPRTGHYEQYF
TRBJ1-3,TRBV20-1,CSARLEGAGNTIYF
TRBJ2-5,TRBV9,CASSVRLAGTQYF
TRBJ1-4,TRBV7-2,CASSSLGGPAEKLFF
TRBJ1-2,TRBV7-3,CASSQGGGPGLMRAGYTF
TRBJ2-5,TRBV2,CASMLTAKTQETQYF
TRBJ2-1,TRBV6-1,CASGASGSFNEQFF
TRBJ1-6,TRBV5-1,CASSLRGDRGSPLHF
TRBJ2-5,TRBV24-1,CATSDSTWDRVETQYF
TRBJ2-2,TRBV24-1,CATSGTGNTGELFF
TRBJ2-2,TRBV28,CASSLPRDTGELFF
TRBJ1-4,TRBV19,CASSFRTESTNEKLFF
TRBJ1-1,TRBV12-3/TRBV12-4,CASSLPRNEAFF
TRBJ1-2,TRBV15,CATSREAFNYGYTF
TRBJ1-5,TRBV28,CASSPPGTPNSNQPQHF
TRBJ2-7,TRBV30,CAWSGTVTYEQYF
TRBJ1-1,TRBV16,CASSQLDRGTEAFF
TRBJ2-2,TRBV6-2/TRBV6-3,CASSWGRYNTGELFF
TRBJ2-5,TRBV11-2,CASSLRTGDQETQYF
TRBJ2-7,TRBV2,CASSAGKLYEQYF
TRBJ2-7,TRBV29-1,CSVVYDYEQYF
TRBJ1-4,TRBV9,CASSFGGGNEKLFF
TRBJ1-2,TRBV10-3,CAISAPLLSNYGYTF
TRBJ1-4,TRBV7-8,CASSFYPRGSSNEKLFF
TRBJ1-2,TRBV9,CASRGTGTGNYGYTF
TRBJ1-1,TRBV29-1,CSVLVNEAFF
TRBJ1-1,TRBV20-1,CSADPWGLQEAFF
TRBJ1-1,TRBV28,CASSFSTGDTEAFF
TRBJ2-2,TRBV5-6,CASSVAGVFNTGELFF
TRBJ1-1,TRBV29-1,CSVRGGNTEAFF
TRBJ2-6,TRBV28,CASSLAGANVLTF
TRBJ1-6,TRBV10-3,CAISEGAVSYNSPLHF
TRBJ1-1,TRBV11-1,CASSFAQDTAFF
TRBJ2-5,TRBV5-1,CASSFGTGVRETQYF
TRBJ2-7,TRBV7-2,CASSRSRVGNYEQYF